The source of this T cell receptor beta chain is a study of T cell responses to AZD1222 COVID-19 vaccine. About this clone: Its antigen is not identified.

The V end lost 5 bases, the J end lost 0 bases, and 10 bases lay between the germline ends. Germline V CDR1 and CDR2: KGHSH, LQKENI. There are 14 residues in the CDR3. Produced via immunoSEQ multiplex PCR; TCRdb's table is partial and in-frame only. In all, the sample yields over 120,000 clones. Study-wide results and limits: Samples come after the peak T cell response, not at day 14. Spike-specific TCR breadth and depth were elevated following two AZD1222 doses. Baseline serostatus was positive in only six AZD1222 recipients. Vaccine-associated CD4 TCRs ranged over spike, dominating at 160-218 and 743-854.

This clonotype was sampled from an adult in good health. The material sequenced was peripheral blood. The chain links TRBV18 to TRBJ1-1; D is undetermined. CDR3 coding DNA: TGTGCCAGCTCATCCGGACGGATGAACACTGAAGCTTTCTTT. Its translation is CASSSGRMNTEAFF.